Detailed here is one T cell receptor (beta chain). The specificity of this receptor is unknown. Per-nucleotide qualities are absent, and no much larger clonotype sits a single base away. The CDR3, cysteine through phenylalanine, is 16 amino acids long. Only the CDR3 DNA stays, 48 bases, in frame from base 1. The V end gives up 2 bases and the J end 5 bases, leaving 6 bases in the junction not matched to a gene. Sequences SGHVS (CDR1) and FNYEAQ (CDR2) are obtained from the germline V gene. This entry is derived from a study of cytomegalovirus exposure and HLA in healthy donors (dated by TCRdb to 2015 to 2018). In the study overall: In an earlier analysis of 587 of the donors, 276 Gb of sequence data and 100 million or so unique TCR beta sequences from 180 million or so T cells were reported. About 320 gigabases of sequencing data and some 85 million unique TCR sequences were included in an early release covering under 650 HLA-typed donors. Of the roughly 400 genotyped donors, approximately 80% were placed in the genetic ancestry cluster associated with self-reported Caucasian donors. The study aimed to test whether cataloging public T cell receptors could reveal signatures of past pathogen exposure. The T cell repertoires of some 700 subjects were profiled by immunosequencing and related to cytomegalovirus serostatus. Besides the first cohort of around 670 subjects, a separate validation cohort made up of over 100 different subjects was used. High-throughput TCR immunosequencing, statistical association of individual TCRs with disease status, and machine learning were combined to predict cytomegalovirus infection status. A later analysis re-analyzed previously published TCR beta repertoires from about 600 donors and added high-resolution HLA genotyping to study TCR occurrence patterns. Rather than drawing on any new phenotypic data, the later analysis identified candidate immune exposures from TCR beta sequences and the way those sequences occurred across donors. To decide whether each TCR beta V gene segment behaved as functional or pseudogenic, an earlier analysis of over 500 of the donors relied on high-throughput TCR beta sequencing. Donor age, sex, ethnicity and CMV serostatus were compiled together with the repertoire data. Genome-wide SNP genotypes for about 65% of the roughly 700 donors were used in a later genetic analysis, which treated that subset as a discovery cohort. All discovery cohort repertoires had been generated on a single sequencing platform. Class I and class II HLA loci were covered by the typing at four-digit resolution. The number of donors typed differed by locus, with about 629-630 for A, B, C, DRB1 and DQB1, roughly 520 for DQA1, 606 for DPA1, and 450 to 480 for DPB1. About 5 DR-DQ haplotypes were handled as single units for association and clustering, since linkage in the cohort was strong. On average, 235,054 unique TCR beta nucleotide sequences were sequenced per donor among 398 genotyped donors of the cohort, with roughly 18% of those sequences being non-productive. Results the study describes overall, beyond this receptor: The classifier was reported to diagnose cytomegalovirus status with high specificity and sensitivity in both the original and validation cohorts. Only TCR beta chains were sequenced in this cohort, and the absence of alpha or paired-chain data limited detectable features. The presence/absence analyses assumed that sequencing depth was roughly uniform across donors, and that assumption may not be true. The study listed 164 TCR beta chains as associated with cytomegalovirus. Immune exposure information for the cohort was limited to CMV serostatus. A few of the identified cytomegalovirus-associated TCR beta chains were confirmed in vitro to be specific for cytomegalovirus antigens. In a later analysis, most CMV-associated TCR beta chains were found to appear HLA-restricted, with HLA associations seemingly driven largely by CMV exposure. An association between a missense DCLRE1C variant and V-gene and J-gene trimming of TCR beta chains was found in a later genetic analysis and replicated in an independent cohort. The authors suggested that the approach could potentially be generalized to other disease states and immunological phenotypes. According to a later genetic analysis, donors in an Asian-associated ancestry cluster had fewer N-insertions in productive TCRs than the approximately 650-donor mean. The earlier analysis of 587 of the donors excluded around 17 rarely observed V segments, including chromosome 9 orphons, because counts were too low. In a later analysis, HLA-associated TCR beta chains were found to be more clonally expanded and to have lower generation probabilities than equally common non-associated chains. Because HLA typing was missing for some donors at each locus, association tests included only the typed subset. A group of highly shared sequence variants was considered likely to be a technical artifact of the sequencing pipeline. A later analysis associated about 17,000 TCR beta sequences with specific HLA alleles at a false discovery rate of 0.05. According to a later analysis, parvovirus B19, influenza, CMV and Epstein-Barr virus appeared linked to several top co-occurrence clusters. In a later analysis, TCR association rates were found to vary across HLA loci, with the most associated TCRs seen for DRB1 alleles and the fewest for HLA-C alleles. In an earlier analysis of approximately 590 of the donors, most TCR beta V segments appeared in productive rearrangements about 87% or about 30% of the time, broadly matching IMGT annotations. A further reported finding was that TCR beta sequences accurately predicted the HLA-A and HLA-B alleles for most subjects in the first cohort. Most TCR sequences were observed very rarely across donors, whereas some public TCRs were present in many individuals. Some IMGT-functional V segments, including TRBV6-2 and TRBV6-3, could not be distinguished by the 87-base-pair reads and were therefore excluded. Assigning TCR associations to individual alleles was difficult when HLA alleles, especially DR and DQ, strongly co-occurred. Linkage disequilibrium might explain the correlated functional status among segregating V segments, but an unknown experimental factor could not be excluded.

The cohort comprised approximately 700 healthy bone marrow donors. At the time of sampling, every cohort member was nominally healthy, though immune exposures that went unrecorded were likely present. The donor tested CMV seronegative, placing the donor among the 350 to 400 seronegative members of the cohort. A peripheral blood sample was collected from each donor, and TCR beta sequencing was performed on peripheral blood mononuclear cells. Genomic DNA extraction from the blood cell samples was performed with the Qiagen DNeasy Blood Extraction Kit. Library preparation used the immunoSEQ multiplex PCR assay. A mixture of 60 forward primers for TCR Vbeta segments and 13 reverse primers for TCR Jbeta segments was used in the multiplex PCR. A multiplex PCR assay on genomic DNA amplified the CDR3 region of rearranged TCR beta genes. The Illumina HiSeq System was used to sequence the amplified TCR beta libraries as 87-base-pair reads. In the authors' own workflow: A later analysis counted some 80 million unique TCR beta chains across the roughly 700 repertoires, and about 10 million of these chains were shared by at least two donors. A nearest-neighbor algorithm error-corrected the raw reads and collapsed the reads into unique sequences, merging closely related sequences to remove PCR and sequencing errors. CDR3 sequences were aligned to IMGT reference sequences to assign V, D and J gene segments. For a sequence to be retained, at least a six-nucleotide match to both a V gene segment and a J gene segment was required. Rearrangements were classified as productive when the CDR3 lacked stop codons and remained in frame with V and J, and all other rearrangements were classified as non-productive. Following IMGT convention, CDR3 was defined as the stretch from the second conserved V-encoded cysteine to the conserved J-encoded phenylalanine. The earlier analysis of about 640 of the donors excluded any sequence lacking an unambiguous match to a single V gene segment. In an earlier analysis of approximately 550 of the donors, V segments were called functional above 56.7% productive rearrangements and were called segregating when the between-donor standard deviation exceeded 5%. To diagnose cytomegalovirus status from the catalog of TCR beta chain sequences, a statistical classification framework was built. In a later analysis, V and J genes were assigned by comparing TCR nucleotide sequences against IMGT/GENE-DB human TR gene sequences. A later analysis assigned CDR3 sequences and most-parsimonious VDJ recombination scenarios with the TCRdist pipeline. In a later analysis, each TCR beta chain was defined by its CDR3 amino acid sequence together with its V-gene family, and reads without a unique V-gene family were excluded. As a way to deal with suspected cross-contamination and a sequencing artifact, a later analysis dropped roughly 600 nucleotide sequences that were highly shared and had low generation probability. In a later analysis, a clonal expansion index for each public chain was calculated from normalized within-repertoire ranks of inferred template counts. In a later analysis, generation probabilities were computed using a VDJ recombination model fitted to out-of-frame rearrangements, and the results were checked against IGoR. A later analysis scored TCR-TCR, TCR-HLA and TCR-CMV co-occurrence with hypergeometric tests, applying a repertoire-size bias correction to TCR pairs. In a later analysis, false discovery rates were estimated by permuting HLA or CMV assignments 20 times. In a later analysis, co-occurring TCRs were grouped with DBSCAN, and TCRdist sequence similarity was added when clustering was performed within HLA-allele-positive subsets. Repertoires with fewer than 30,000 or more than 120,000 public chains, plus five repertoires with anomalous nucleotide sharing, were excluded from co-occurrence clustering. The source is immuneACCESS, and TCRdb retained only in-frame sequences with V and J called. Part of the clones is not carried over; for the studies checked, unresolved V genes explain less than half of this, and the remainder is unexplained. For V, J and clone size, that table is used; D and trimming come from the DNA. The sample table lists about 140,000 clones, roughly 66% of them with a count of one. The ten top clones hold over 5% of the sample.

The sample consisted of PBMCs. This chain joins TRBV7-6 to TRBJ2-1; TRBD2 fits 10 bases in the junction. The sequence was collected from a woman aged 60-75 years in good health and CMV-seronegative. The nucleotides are TGTGCCAGCAGCTTACCCCGGAGCGGGGGGGACAATGAGCAGTTCTTC. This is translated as CASSLPRSGGDNEQFF.